This T cell receptor (beta chain) was found in a study of cytomegalovirus exposure and HLA in healthy donors. The study's findings and limits: The study designated 150 to 200 TCR beta chains cytomegalovirus-associated.

The PCR used 60 Vbeta and 13 Jbeta primers. The protocol was immunoSEQ multiplex PCR, while the TCRdb copy is restricted to in-frame clones and leaves out a portion. The sample has some 130,000 clones, and its top ten clones hold 1.5% to 2%. Remarks on this clone: The antigen remains undetermined.

This CDR3 spans 13 amino acids. The germline V and J ends were trimmed by 7 bases and 4 bases, with 11 bases remaining between them. In germline, CDR1 is LNHDA, CDR2 SQIVND (reference sequence). Input material: PBMCs. The clonotype comes from a woman between 40 and 50 years old in good health and CMV-seropositive. The chain carries TRBV19 and TRBJ1-5; D is unclear. This CDR3 is CASIQSENQPQHF. The CDR3 nucleotides are TGTGCCAGTATCCAGTCTGAAAATCAGCCCCAGCATTTT.